This TCR beta chain is drawn from a study of control samples from healthy donors and cancer patients. Sequenced by immunoSEQ multiplex PCR; TCRdb stores in-frame clones only, minus some. Of 100,000 to 110,000 clones listed, about 90% are singletons. This CDR3 is 16 amino acids long. Trimming removed 5 bases from V and 4 bases from J; junction bases left unmatched: 11. The germline V gene encodes CDR1 SEHNR and CDR2 FQNEAQ (reference sequence). What was sequenced was blood. The TCR was taken from a woman aged 45-60 years in good health. The rearrangement joins TRBV7-9 to TRBJ2-3; 8 positions agree with TRBD1. In nucleotides, the CDR3 is TGTGCCAGCAGCGCCCTCAGGGGGCTTAGCGCAGATACGCAGTATTTT. Its translation: CASSALRGLSADTQYF.